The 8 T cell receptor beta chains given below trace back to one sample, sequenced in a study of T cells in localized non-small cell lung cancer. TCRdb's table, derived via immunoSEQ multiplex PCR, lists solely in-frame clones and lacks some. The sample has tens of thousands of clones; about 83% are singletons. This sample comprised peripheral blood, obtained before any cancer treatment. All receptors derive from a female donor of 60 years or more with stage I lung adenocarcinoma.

In DNA, the CDR3 is TGCGCCAGCAGCTCCTTACTGGCGTACGAGCAGTACTTC. This translates into CASSSLLAYEQYF. The rearrangement links TRBV5-1 to TRBJ2-7; D is unresolved. From germline, CDR1 is SGHRS and CDR2 YFSETQ. The CDR3 length is 13 residues. Trimming removed 3 bases at V and 4 bases at J, with 11 bases between.

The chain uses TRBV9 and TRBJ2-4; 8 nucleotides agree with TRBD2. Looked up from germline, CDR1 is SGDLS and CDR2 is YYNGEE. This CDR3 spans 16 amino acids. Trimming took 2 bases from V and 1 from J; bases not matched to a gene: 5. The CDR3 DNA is TGTGCCAGCAGCGTTAGCGGGGCCGGGGCCAAAAACATTCAGTACTTC. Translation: CASSVSGAGAKNIQYF.

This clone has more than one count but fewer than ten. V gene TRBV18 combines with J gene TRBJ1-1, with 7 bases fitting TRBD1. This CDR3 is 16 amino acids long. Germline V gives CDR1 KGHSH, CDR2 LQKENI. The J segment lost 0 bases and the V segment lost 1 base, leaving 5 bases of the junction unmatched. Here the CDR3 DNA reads TGTGCCAGCTCACCACAAAGGGACAGTCTGAACACTGAAGCTTTCTTT. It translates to CASSPQRDSLNTEAFF. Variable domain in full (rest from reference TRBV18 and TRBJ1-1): NAGVMQNPRHLVRRRGQEARLRCSPMKGHSHVYWYRQLPEEGLKFMVYLQKENIIDESGMPKERFSAEFPKEGPSILRIQQVVRGDSAAYFCASSPQRDSLNTEAFFGQGTRLTVV.

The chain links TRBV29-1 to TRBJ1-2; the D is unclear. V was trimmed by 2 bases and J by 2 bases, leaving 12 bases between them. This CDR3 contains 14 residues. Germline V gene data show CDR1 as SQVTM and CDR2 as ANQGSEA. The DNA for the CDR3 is TGCAGCGTTGAAAGTCATCTATTGAACTATGGCTACACCTTC. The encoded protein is CSVESHLLNYGYTF.

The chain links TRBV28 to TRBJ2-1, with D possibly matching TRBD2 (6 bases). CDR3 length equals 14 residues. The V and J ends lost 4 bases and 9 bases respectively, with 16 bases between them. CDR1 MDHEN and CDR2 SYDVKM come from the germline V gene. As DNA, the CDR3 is TGTGCCAGCAGTTCTCCAGCGGGCGTAGGTGAGCAGTTCTTC. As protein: CASSSPAGVGEQFF.

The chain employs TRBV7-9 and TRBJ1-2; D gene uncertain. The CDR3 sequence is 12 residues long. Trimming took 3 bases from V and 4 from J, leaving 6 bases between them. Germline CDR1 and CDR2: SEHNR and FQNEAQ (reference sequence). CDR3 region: CASSFRVYGYTF. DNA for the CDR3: TGTGCCAGCAGCTTTCGAGTCTATGGCTACACCTTC.

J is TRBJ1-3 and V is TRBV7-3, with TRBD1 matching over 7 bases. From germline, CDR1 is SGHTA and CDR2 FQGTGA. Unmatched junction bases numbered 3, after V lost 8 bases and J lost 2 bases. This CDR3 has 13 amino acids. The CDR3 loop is CASRQGTGNTIYF. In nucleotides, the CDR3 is TGTGCCAGCCGACAGGGAACTGGAAACACCATATATTTT.

The CDR3, as DNA: TGTGCCAGCAGTGAGCAGGGGCTCGGGGCTAATTCACCCCTCCACTTT. This codes for CASSEQGLGANSPLHF. J is TRBJ1-6 and V is TRBV25-1; tentatively, D is TRBD1 (6 bases). Germline CDR1 is MGHDK and CDR2 is SYGVNS. This CDR3 is 16 amino acids long. Trimming cost V 3 bases and J 6 bases, with 15 bases left between them.